The next 8 T cell receptor beta chains were all read from a single sample in a study of vaccination and CD4 T cells after COVID-19. Antigens of these TCRs are unknown. Time point denoted: late sampling 161 to 241 days after vaccination in a few convalescent patients. The treatment here: approximately 10-day PBMC culture with coronavirus spike peptide pools or control peptides (ViraFEST assay). With the Oncomine TCR Beta short-read assay, DNA from cultured CD4+ T cells was sequenced. TCRdb recomputed calls from the PCR reads with MiXCR, one row per CDR3 protein. The sample has tens of thousands of distinct CDR3 sequences; roughly 27% are singletons. This specimen was CD4+ T cells from blood, cultured in vitro, taken about 7 months after SARS-CoV-2 vaccination. These TCRs come from a human donor who had recovered from COVID-19.

CDR3 coding DNA: TGTGCCAGCAGCCTCGAGCGGAACAATGAGCAGTTCTTC. Its translation: CASSLERNNEQFF. V is TRBV7-2 and J is TRBJ2-1; D perhaps matches TRBD2 (5 bases). This CDR3 has 13 amino acids. CDR1 and CDR2 (germline): SGHTA, FQGNSA. The V gene lost 5 bases and the J gene lost 5 bases, with 10 bases spanning the gap.

In its sample, this clonotype was seen many times. The rearrangement uses TRBV7-2 and TRBJ2-1; D gene unclear. Deletions cut 1 base from V and 6 bases from J, with 7 bases between. CDR3 length: 13 residues. Germline-derived CDR1 and CDR2 are SGHTA and FQGNSA. CDR3 in amino acids: CASSLGPPNEQFF. DNA of the CDR3: TGTGCCAGCAGCTTAGGTCCTCCCAATGAGCAGTTCTTC.

The chain has TRBV6-2 or TRBV6-3 and TRBJ2-1; no clear D. Germline CDR1 MNHEY, CDR2 SVGEGT. The ends were cut back, 7 bases at V and 6 bases at J, with 13 bases in the middle. This CDR3 is 13 amino acids long. The chain's CDR3 is CASTRDLVNEQFF. CDR3 in DNA: TGTGCCAGCACTCGCGACCTGGTCAATGAGCAGTTCTTC.

This clonotype was seen a few times. The genes are TRBV7-2 and TRBJ1-2, with 7 bases identical to TRBD1. The CDR3 totals 15 residues. J gave up 6 bases and V 5 bases, and 12 bases lay outside the gene matches. CDR1 and CDR2 from the germline V gene are SGHTA and FQGNSA. The CDR3 region is CASSPTGTPLHGYTF. The DNA for the CDR3 is TGTGCCAGCAGCCCGACAGGGACCCCCCTCCATGGCTACACCTTC.

This chain connects TRBV2 to TRBJ2-2; TRBD1 agrees at 8 bases. J lost 7 bases, V lost 2 bases, and 0 bases had no gene match. This CDR3 is 13 amino acids long. CDR1 and CDR2 (germline): SNHLY, FYNNEI. The CDR3 region is CASSETGGGELFF. CDR3 DNA sequence: TGTGCCAGCAGTGAAACAGGGGGCGGGGAGCTGTTTTTT.

The chain links TRBV12-3 or TRBV12-4 to TRBJ1-1; D is unclear. V shed 6 bases and J shed 0 bases, with 11 bases lying between them. The CDR3 is 14 amino acids. The CDR3, as DNA: TGTGCCAGCAGGAAAACAGTAATGAACACTGAAGCTTTCTTT. This encodes CASRKTVMNTEAFF.

J is TRBJ2-7 and V is TRBV11-2; TRBD2 matches 8 bases. J gave up 2 bases and V 5 bases, and 8 bases lay outside the gene matches. This CDR3 contains 15 residues. The V gene's germline CDR1 is SGHAT and CDR2 FQNNGV. The CDR3 region has the DNA TGTGCCAGCAGCGTGACGGGAGGGTCTACCTACGAGCAGTACTTC. This gives the protein CASSVTGGSTYEQYF. The full variable domain, with the rest looked up from reference TRBV11-2 and TRBJ2-7, is EAGVAQSPRYKIIEKRQSVAFWCNPISGHATLYWYQQILGQGPKLLIQFQNNGVVDDSQLPKDRFSAERLKGVDSTLKIQPAKLEDSAVYLCASSVTGGSTYEQYFGPGTRLTVT.

This clonotype came up a few times. The chain couples TRBV6-1 to TRBJ2-5; TRBD2 matches at 7 bases. V lost 7 bases and J lost 1; bases outside the gene matches: 3. The V gene's germline CDR1 is MNHNS and CDR2 SASEGT. The CDR3 sequence is 13 residues long. CDR3 nucleotide sequence: TGTGCCAGCACAAGGACTAGCCAAGAGACCCAGTACTTC. This gives the protein CASTRTSQETQYF.